The 6 T cell receptor beta chains presented below share a single source sample, sequenced in a study of response to subunit inactivated influenza vaccine. TCRdb reanalysed the RT-PCR reads using MiXCR and keeps one entry per CDR3 protein. The sample has over 400,000 distinct CDR3 sequences; 9.5% to 12% are singletons. The sample was PBMCs from blood, taken 35 to 45 days after vaccination. The receptor source for this set is a man aged 50 to 59 who received an inactivated influenza vaccine.

There are many counts of this clonotype. The rearrangement links TRBV4-3 to TRBJ2-3; D unresolved. V lost 0 bases and J lost 2, with 12 bases in between. This CDR3 contains 16 residues. The germline CDR1 and CDR2 sequences are LGHNA and YSLEER. CDR3: CASSQDAPPNTDTQYF. Written as DNA, the CDR3 is TGCGCCAGCAGCCAAGATGCACCTCCTAACACAGATACGCAGTATTTT.

The table lists this clonotype with a few counts. The V and J genes are TRBV10-3 and TRBJ2-1; 7 bases are a match to TRBD1. The J segment lost 7 bases and the V segment lost 4 bases, leaving 10 bases of the junction unmatched. Germline loops: CDR1 ENHRY, CDR2 SYGVKD. The CDR3 has 15 amino acids. This CDR3 is CAISGRKGAGNEQFF. CDR3 coding DNA: TGTGCCATCAGTGGGCGGAAGGGGGCTGGTAATGAGCAGTTCTTC.

The chain is built from TRBV9 and TRBJ2-2; 9 bases map to TRBD1. CDR1 SGDLS and CDR2 YYNGEE come from the germline V gene. This CDR3 is 16 amino acids long. With 4 bases clipped from V and 4 bases from J, the junction kept 8 bases outside the gene matches. The CDR3 here is CASSLGQGSSTGELFF. The CDR3 DNA reads as TGTGCCAGCAGCCTCGGACAGGGGAGTAGCACCGGGGAGCTGTTTTTT.

Only a few counts were recorded for this clonotype. This chain connects TRBV7-9 to TRBJ2-7; the match to TRBD1 covers 8 bases. In germline, CDR1 is SEHNR, CDR2 FQNEAQ (reference sequence). After removal of 4 bases from V and 2 bases from J, the junction contained 7 bases not matched to a gene. This CDR3 spans 15 amino acids. This chain's CDR3 is CASSSPGGPPYEQYF. CDR3 in DNA: TGTGCCAGCAGCTCACCAGGGGGCCCGCCCTACGAGCAGTACTTC.

CDR3 residues: CSASSPRTSGGTGELFF. CDR3 nucleotides: TGCAGTGCTAGTTCTCCGAGGACTAGCGGGGGTACCGGGGAGCTGTTTTTT. The V call is TRBV20-1, the J call TRBJ2-2, with 13 bases lining up with TRBD2. This CDR3 is built from 17 residues. V shed 3 bases, J shed 5 bases, and the junction held 9 bases outside the gene matches. From germline, CDR1 is DFQATT and CDR2 SNEGSKA (reference sequence).

This clonotype was counted a few times. The genes are TRBV6-5 and TRBJ2-4, with D possibly TRBD2 on 5 matching bases. V dropped 0 bases and J dropped 0 bases, with 12 bases sitting between them. The CDR3 sequence is 17 residues long. Germline V CDR1 and CDR2: MNHEY, SVGAGI. DNA for the CDR3: TGTGCCAGCAGTTACTCGATGGTCGGGGTAGCCAAAAACATTCAGTACTTC. Translated, it gives CASSYSMVGVAKNIQYF.